This paragraph covers one TCR beta chain sequence. Antigen: not known. The data were obtained in a study of response to subunit inactivated influenza vaccine. Study-wide findings and caveats: Authors suggested each seasonal influenza vaccination recruits few new T cells.

Germline CDR1 is SGHRS and CDR2 is YFSETQ. V was pared by 4 bases and J by 4 bases, with 2 bases of the junction left unmatched. CDR3 size: 14 residues. TCRdb reprocessed the RT-PCR reads via MiXCR and lists one record per CDR3 protein. The table lists about 530,000 distinct CDR3 sequences, 13% of them singletons. The source material was PBMCs from blood, sampled more than 35 days after vaccination. This sequence was found in a man between 50 and 59 years old who received an inactivated influenza vaccine. V is TRBV5-1 and J is TRBJ2-1, with 10 bases identical to TRBD1. CDR3 in DNA: TGCGCCAGCAGCGGGACAGGGGTGTACAATGAGCAGTTCTTC. Its translation: CASSGTGVYNEQFF.